The subject of this entry is one T cell receptor beta chain. The same CDR3 also results from other DNA sequences found in this sample. The PCR ran on 60 Vbeta and 13 Jbeta primers. Using immunoSEQ multiplex PCR, the repertoire was profiled, and TCRdb retains in-frame clones only, with some absent. The table includes 140,000 to 150,000 clones, 70% to 80% detected once. This sample was taken from a study of cytomegalovirus exposure and HLA in healthy donors. Germline CDR1 and CDR2: LGHNA and YSLEER. This CDR3 region has 15 residues. Trimming shortened V by 4 bases and J by 5 bases, and 17 bases separated the two germline ends.

Sequencing was done on a sample of PBMCs. The rearrangement links TRBV4-3 to TRBJ2-5, with D possibly matching TRBD2 (5 bases). The origin of this receptor is a woman under 30 in good health and CMV-seropositive. The CDR3 DNA reads TGCGCCAGCAGCCCAAGTCGGCCTAGCTTGGAGACCCAGTACTTC. Translation gives CASSPSRPSLETQYF.